This T cell receptor (beta chain) came from a study of cytomegalovirus exposure and HLA in healthy donors (dated by TCRdb to the late 2010s). Study-level background: According to an earlier analysis of 550 to 750 of the donors, 150 million to 200 million T cells yielded 117 million unique TCR beta sequences and around 300 Gb of sequence data. HLA typing covered class I and class II loci at four-digit resolution. Five DR-DQ haplotypes were handled as single units for association and clustering because linkage in the cohort was strong. To predict cytomegalovirus infection status, the study combined high-throughput TCR immunosequencing, statistical association of individual TCRs with disease status, and machine learning. In addition to the first cohort of 650 to 750 subjects, a separate validation cohort of 120 different subjects was used. The study aimed to test whether cataloging public T cell receptors could reveal signatures of past pathogen exposure. The study used immunosequencing to profile the T cell repertoires of hundreds of subjects and linked those repertoires to cytomegalovirus serostatus. Rather than drawing on any new phenotypic data, the later analysis identified candidate immune exposures from TCR beta sequences and the way those sequences occurred across donors. A later genetic analysis used genome-wide SNP genotypes for 398 of the 666 donors, treating that subset as a discovery cohort. Among about 370 genotyped donors of the cohort, an average of roughly 230,000 unique TCR beta nucleotide sequences was sequenced per donor, of which about 18% were non-productive. Around 320 gigabases of sequencing data and 80 million or so unique TCR sequences were included in an early release covering about 600 HLA-typed donors. Of the approximately 400 genotyped donors, roughly 76% were placed in the genetic ancestry cluster associated with self-reported Caucasian donors. In a later analysis, previously published TCR beta repertoires from several hundred donors were re-analyzed and high-resolution HLA genotyping was added so that TCR occurrence patterns could be studied. The number of typed donors differed by locus: roughly 629-640 for A, B, C, DRB1 and DQB1; some 500 for DQA1; about 600 for DPA1; and approximately 450 for DPB1. All discovery cohort repertoires had been generated on a single sequencing platform. Donor age, sex, ethnicity and CMV serostatus were compiled alongside the repertoire data. To decide whether each TCR beta V gene segment behaved as functional or pseudogenic, an earlier analysis of some 540 of the donors relied on high-throughput TCR beta sequencing. Results the study describes overall, beyond this receptor: A further reported finding was that TCR beta sequences accurately predicted the HLA-A and HLA-B alleles for most subjects in the first cohort. Some IMGT-functional V segments, including TRBV6-2 and TRBV6-3, could not be distinguished by the 87-base-pair reads and were therefore excluded. In an earlier analysis of about 550 of the donors, most TCR beta V segments were observed in productive rearrangements about 87% or about 30% of the time, broadly matching IMGT annotations. The study listed 150 to 200 TCR beta chains as associated with cytomegalovirus. HLA typing was unavailable for some donors at each locus, so association tests used only the typed subset. It was suggested by the authors that the approach could potentially be generalized to other disease states and immunological phenotypes. Specific HLA alleles were associated with some 15,000 TCR beta sequences at a false discovery rate of 0.05 in a later analysis. Most TCR sequences were observed very rarely across donors, whereas some public TCRs were present in many individuals. Roughly uniform sequencing depth across donors was assumed in presence/absence analyses, although this assumption may not hold. In vitro tests confirmed that three of the cytomegalovirus-associated TCR beta chains recognize cytomegalovirus antigens. For the cohort, immune exposure information was limited to CMV serostatus. A later analysis found that most CMV-associated TCR beta chains appeared HLA-restricted, with HLA associations seemingly driven largely by CMV exposure. Strong co-occurrence of HLA alleles, especially DR and DQ, made assigning TCR associations to individual alleles difficult. Because counts were too low, about 18 rarely observed V segments, including chromosome 9 orphons, were left out of the earlier analysis of about 620 of the donors. According to a later analysis, TCR association rates differed among HLA loci, with DRB1 alleles showing the most associated TCRs and HLA-C alleles showing the fewest. Linkage disequilibrium might explain the correlated functional status among segregating V segments, but an unknown experimental factor could not be excluded. According to a later genetic analysis, donors in an Asian-associated ancestry cluster had fewer N-insertions in productive TCRs than the approximately 700-donor mean. In a later genetic analysis, a missense DCLRE1C variant was associated with V-gene and J-gene trimming of TCR beta chains, and the association was replicated in an independent cohort. A later analysis reported that several top co-occurrence clusters appeared linked to parvovirus B19, influenza, CMV and Epstein-Barr virus. Compared with equally common non-associated chains, HLA-associated TCR beta chains in a later analysis were more clonally expanded and had lower generation probabilities. In this cohort, only TCR beta chains were sequenced, and detectable features were limited by the absence of alpha or paired-chain data. The classifier was reported to diagnose cytomegalovirus status with high specificity and sensitivity in both the original cohort and the validation cohort. A cluster of highly shared sequence variants was judged likely to be a technical artifact of the sequencing pipeline.

The cohort comprised some 730 healthy bone marrow donors. Cohort members were all nominally healthy when sampled, although unrecorded immune exposures were likely present. The donor tested CMV seropositive, placing the donor among the 310 or so seropositive members of the cohort. Each donor provided a peripheral blood sample, and peripheral blood mononuclear cells were used for TCR beta sequencing. The Qiagen DNeasy Blood Extraction Kit was used to extract genomic DNA from the blood cell samples. In regard to this clone: There is no known antigen for this receptor. There are no base qualities to consult, and no much larger clone falls within one base.

Receptor amplification or capture employed the immunoSEQ multiplex PCR assay. The multiplex PCR relied on a mix of 60 forward primers for TCR Vbeta segments and 13 reverse primers for TCR Jbeta segments. Amplification of the CDR3 region of rearranged TCR beta genes was performed with a multiplex PCR assay on genomic DNA. The Illumina HiSeq System was used to sequence the amplified TCR beta libraries as 87-base-pair reads. As for how the authors treated the data: A later analysis counted tens of millions of unique TCR beta chains across the 650 to 700 repertoires, and 9.5 million to 11 million of these chains were shared by at least two donors. Raw reads were error-corrected and collapsed into unique sequences by a nearest-neighbor algorithm in which closely related sequences were merged to remove PCR and sequencing errors. CDR3 sequences were aligned to IMGT reference sequences to assign V, D and J gene segments. For a sequence to be retained, a match of at least six nucleotides to both a V gene segment and a J gene segment was required. Rearrangements were called productive when the CDR3 lacked stop codons and stayed in frame with V and J; all others were non-productive. Following IMGT convention, CDR3 was defined as the stretch from the second conserved V-encoded cysteine to the conserved J-encoded phenylalanine. In an earlier analysis of around 540 of the donors, sequences lacking an unambiguous match to a single V gene segment were excluded. In an earlier analysis of more than 500 of the donors, a V segment was called functional when productive rearrangements were above 56.7%, and segregating when the standard deviation between donors exceeded 5%. A statistical classification framework was built to diagnose cytomegalovirus status from the catalog of TCR beta chain sequences. V and J gene assignment, in a later analysis, came from comparing TCR nucleotide sequences with IMGT/GENE-DB human TR gene sequences. Using the TCRdist pipeline, a later analysis assigned CDR3 sequences along with most-parsimonious VDJ recombination scenarios. In a later analysis, each TCR beta chain was defined by its CDR3 amino acid sequence together with its V-gene family, and reads lacking a unique V-gene family were excluded. A later analysis removed roughly 590 highly shared, low-generation-probability nucleotide sequences to deal with suspected cross-contamination and a sequencing artifact. For each public chain, a later analysis derived a clonal expansion index from normalized ranks of inferred template counts within each repertoire. In a later analysis, generation probabilities were computed using a VDJ recombination model fitted to out-of-frame rearrangements, and the results were checked against IGoR. Hypergeometric tests were used in a later analysis to score TCR-TCR, TCR-HLA and TCR-CMV co-occurrence, with a repertoire-size bias correction applied to the TCR pairs. False discovery rates were estimated in a later analysis by permuting HLA or CMV assignments 20 times. In a later analysis, co-occurring TCRs were grouped with DBSCAN, and TCRdist sequence similarity was added when clustering was performed within HLA-allele-positive subsets. Co-occurrence clustering excluded repertoires with fewer than 30,000 or more than 120,000 public chains, plus five with anomalous nucleotide sharing. Drawn from immuneACCESS, this table holds only the in-frame rearrangements with V and J called that TCRdb kept. Clones are partly lost; checked studies trace under half to an unresolved V gene and leave the rest unexplained. Clone size and V and J calls were adopted from that table, with D and trimming inferred from the DNA. The sample table holds 110,000 or so clones, of which roughly 80% were seen once. Clones ranked in the top ten supply roughly 5% of the sample.

CDR1 MNHEY and CDR2 SMNVEV are derived from the germline V gene (reference sequence). From the cysteine up to the phenylalanine, the CDR3 has a length of 15 residues. The only DNA kept is the CDR3, 45 bases in frame from the first base. V and J are trimmed by 7 bases and 3 bases, and the gene matches miss 8 bases of the junction. Material for sequencing was PBMCs. The chain links TRBV27 with TRBJ2-2; the central 7 bases match TRBD2. This receptor was obtained from a man aged 45-60 years in good health and CMV-seropositive. The CDR3 here reads CASTWRAGDTGELFF. At the DNA level, the sequence is TGTGCCAGCACCTGGAGGGCGGGAGACACCGGGGAGCTGTTTTTT.